These 3 T cell receptor beta chains share one sample of origin, sequenced in a study of early T cells in non-severe SARS-CoV-2 infection. TCRdb used MiXCR to reprocess the 5' RACE reads, holding one entry per CDR3 protein. The sample gives some 80,000 distinct CDR3 sequences, roughly an eighth of which show up once; approximately 1.5% is in the top ten. The source material was whole blood. The receptors shown here come from an adult who was a healthcare worker with PCR-confirmed SARS-CoV-2 infection or an uninfected control (not recorded which).

This clonotype has more than one count but fewer than ten. V is TRBV5-4 and J is TRBJ2-5; 10 bases map to TRBD1. From germline, CDR1 is SGHNT and CDR2 YYREEE (reference sequence). The V and J ends lost 4 bases and 5 bases, in that order; junction bases with no gene match: 5. This CDR3 is 14 amino acids long. CDR3 protein: CASSPDRGRETQYF. The CDR3 nucleotides read TGTGCCAGCAGCCCTGACAGGGGGCGCGAGACCCAGTACTTC.

This clonotype was counted at least ten times. The chain links TRBV15 to TRBJ2-7; TRBD1 might be the D (5 bases). The V gene's germline CDR1 is LNHNV and CDR2 YYDKDF (reference sequence). CDR3 length: 15 residues. V was clipped by 1 base and J by 2 bases, with 12 bases between them. The chain's CDR3 is CATSRGTEGAYEQYF. Written as DNA, the CDR3 is TGTGCCACCAGCAGAGGAACCGAAGGGGCCTACGAGCAGTACTTC.

In its sample, this clonotype was seen a few times. The genes are TRBV11-2 and TRBJ2-7; D unresolved. CDR3 length: 12 amino acids. Germline V gives CDR1 SGHAT, CDR2 FQNNGV. The V and J ends lost 2 bases and 3 bases respectively, with 5 bases between them. The CDR3: CASSLNYYEQYF. In DNA, the CDR3 is TGTGCCAGCAGCTTAAATTACTACGAGCAGTACTTC. The variable domain in full, with the rest retrieved from reference TRBV11-2 and TRBJ2-7, is EAGVAQSPRYKIIEKRQSVAFWCNPISGHATLYWYQQILGQGPKLLIQFQNNGVVDDSQLPKDRFSAERLKGVDSTLKIQPAKLEDSAVYLCASSLNYYEQYFGPGTRLTVT.